The 3 T cell receptor beta chains listed next were all sequenced from one sample in a study of control samples from healthy donors and cancer patients. Produced via immunoSEQ multiplex PCR; TCRdb's table is partial and in-frame only. The sample has around 76,000 clones; less than 95% are singletons. Sequencing was done on a sample of blood. Source of these receptors: a middle-aged woman in good health.

The V call is TRBV3-1 (or the pseudogene TRBV3-2), the J call TRBJ1-6; TRBD1 aligns across 8 bases. Germline CDR1 reads LGHDT; CDR2 reads YNNKEL (reference sequence). CDR3 length equals 17 residues. With V trimmed by 3 bases and J by 8 bases, 12 bases remained unmatched. The CDR3 here is CASSHMDRADLYSPLHF. The DNA for the CDR3 is TGTGCCAGCAGCCATATGGACAGGGCTGACCTTTATTCACCCCTCCACTTT.

CDR3 sequence: CASSELLVKPRETQYF. The CDR3 DNA sequence: TGTGCCAGCAGTGAGCTTCTAGTCAAGCCTCGAGAGACCCAGTACTTC. J is TRBJ2-5 and V is TRBV6-1; D call uncertain. Looked up from germline, CDR1 is MNHNS and CDR2 is SASEGT. The CDR3 spans 16 residues. Trimming pared 3 bases from V and 4 bases from J, leaving 18 bases between.

This chain links TRBV4-2 with TRBJ2-2; 9 nucleotides align to TRBD2. The germline gives CDR1 LGHNA, CDR2 YNFKEQ. The CDR3 has 16 residues. J was trimmed by 8 bases and V by 3 bases; bases with no gene match: 10. This chain's CDR3 is CASSHNMGLASGELFF. CDR3 bases: TGTGCCAGCAGCCACAACATGGGACTAGCATCTGGGGAGCTGTTTTTT.